This TCR beta chain was profiled in a study of shared clonotypes between healthy human individuals. The CDR3 has 12 amino acids. The germline V gene encodes CDR1 LNHDA and CDR2 SQIVND (reference sequence). Unmatched junction bases numbered 3, after V lost 2 bases and J lost 9 bases. A deep-level run was used for the assay. TCRdb's table, derived via immunoSEQ multiplex PCR, lists solely in-frame clones and lacks some. The data hold approximately 2,000,000 clones, with around 93% observed a single time. Of note for this clone: The antigen remains unidentified.

CD8 cells regarded as naive lacked CD45RO, were positively chosen for CCR7, and omitted terminally differentiated effector memory CD45RA+ cells. Findings of the study overall: Rarefaction analysis demonstrated incomplete sorted-subset sequencing notwithstanding large depth.

The sequence was collected from a young man in good health. Some clones in this sample may be carry-over from other donors' samples. Sequences were obtained from naive CD8+ T cells from PBMCs. This chain links TRBV19 with TRBJ1-1; 7 bases are a match to TRBD1. The CDR3 DNA is TGTGCCAGTAGTATATGGGGACAGAAAGCTTTCTTT. As protein: CASSIWGQKAFF.